The clone carrying this TCR beta chain was counted only a few times. Germline V gives CDR1 SNHLY, CDR2 FYNNEI. V was shortened by 5 bases and J by 5 bases, with 13 bases between the two germline ends. This CDR3 is 13 amino acids long. These data belong to a study of shared clonotypes between healthy human individuals. Clones were read by immunoSEQ multiplex PCR, and TCRdb kept only the in-frame ones, dropping some. The repertoire holds some 200,000 clones, with about 93% as singletons. The chain joins TRBV2 to TRBJ2-7; maybe TRBD1 (6 bases). The sequenced sample consisted of naive CD4+ T cells sorted from blood. Subset specified: CD45RA+ positively selected. The TCR comes from a woman aged 25-40 years in good health. CDR3 in amino acids: CASSRMGADEQYF. For the CDR3, the DNA is TGTGCCAGCAGTCGGATGGGGGCCGACGAGCAGTACTTC.